The sequence of this T cell receptor beta chain was determined in a study of blood T cell repertoires in COVID-19. The germline V and J ends were trimmed by 0 bases and 8 bases, with 15 bases remaining between them. Germline CDR1 SGHRS, CDR2 YFSETQ. This CDR3 region has 15 residues. Across about two dozen US areas, participants ranged in age from about 18 to 89 years. Sequenced by immunoSEQ multiplex PCR; TCRdb stores in-frame clones only, minus some. The sample shows fewer than 400,000 clones, over 80% of them seen only once. The TCR originated in a man in his thirties or forties who had recovered from COVID-19. Sequences were obtained from PBMCs or T cells enriched from blood (not recorded which). The rearrangement joins TRBV5-1 to TRBJ2-1; D not certain. CDR3 DNA sequence: TGCGCCAGCAGCTTGGAGTTTACACCGGCGGATGAGCAGTTCTTC. It specifies CASSLEFTPADEQFF.